This T cell receptor (beta chain) stems from a study of blood T cell repertoires in COVID-19. The wider study: Spain, Italy and the United States supplied samples that represented acute and convalescent COVID-19.

The sample holds a few counts of this clone. Across 20 to 25 US areas, participants ranged in age from roughly 18 to 95 years. Those designated as exposed participants met a COVID-19 case within 2 weeks before study entry. Here immunoSEQ multiplex PCR was the method, and the copy in TCRdb shows in-frame clones only, minus some. Of roughly 200,000 clones listed, 83% were seen once; the top ten hold 4.5% to 5%. Specimen: PBMCs or T cells enriched from blood (not recorded which). The receptor was derived from a woman aged 45-65 years who had been exposed to COVID-19.

The CDR3 spells CASRRPAGAPPGYTF. The CDR3 nucleotides are TGTGCCAGCAGACGACCTGCGGGGGCCCCCCCTGGCTACACCTTC. The genes are TRBV14 and TRBJ1-2; tentatively, D is TRBD1 (6 bases). Germline lookup yields CDR1 SGHDN and CDR2 FVKESK. The V gene lost 6 bases and the J gene lost 7 bases, with 21 bases spanning the gap. This CDR3 has 15 amino acids.